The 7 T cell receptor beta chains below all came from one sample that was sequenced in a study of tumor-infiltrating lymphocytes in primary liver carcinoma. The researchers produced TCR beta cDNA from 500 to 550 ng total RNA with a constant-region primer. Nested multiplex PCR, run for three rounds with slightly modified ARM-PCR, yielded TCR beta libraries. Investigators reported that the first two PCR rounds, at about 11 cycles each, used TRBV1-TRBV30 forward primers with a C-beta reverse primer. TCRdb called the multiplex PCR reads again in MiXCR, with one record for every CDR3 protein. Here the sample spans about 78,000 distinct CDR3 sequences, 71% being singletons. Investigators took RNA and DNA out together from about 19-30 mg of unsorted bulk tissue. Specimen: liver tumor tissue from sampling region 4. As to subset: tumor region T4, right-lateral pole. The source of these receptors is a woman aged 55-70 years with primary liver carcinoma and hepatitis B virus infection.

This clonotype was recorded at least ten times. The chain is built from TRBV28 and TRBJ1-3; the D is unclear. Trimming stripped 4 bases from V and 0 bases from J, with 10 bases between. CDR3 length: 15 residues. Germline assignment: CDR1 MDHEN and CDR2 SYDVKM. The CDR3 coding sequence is TGTGCCAGCAGTTCAAAGGGTTCCTCTGGAAACACCATATATTTT. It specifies CASSSKGSSGNTIYF.

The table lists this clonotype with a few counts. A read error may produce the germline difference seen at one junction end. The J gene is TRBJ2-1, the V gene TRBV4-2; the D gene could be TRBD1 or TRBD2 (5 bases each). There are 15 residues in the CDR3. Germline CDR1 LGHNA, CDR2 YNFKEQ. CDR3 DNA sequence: TGTGGCAGCGGCCAAGGGGAGACAGACTACAATGAGCAGTTCTTC. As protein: CGSGQGETDYNEQFF.

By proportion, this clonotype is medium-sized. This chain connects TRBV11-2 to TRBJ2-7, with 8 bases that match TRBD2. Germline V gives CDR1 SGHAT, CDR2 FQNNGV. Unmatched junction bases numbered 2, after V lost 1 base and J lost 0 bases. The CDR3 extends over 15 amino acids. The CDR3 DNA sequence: TGTGCCAGCAGCTTAGCGGGAGGGAACTCCTACGAGCAGTACTTC. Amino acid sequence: CASSLAGGNSYEQYF.

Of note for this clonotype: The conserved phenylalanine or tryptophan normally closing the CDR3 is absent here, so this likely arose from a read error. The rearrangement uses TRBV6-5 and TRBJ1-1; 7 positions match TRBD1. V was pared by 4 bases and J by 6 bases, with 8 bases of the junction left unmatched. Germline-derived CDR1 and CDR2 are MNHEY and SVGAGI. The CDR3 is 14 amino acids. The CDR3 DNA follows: TGTGCCAGCAGTTCCACAGGGGACTTTGCTGAAGCTTTCCTT. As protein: CASSSTGDFAEAFL.

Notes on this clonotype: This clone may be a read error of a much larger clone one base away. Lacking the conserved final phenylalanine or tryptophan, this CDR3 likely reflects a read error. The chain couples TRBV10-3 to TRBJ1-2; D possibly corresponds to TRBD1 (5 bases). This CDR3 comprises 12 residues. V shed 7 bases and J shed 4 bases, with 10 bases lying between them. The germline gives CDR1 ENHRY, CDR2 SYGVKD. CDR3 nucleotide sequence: TGTGCCATCACCGAAGACAGCTATGGCTACACCCTC. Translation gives CAITEDSYGYTL.

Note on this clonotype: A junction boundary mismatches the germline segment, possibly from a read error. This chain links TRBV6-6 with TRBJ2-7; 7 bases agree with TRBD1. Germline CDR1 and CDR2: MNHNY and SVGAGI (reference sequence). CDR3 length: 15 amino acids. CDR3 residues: CASSYSGIGGSEQYF. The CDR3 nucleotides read TGTGCCAGTAGTTACTCTGGGATAGGGGGCTCCGAGCAGTACTTC.

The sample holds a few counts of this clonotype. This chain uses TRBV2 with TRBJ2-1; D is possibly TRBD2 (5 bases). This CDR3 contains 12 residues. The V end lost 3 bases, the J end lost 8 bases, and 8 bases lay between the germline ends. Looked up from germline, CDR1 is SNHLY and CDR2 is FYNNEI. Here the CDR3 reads CASSEVGDEQFF. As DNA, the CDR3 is TGTGCCAGCAGTGAGGTGGGAGATGAGCAGTTCTTC.